One and the same sample provided the 22 T cell receptor beta chains below, sequenced in a study of cytotoxic CD8 clonotypes in ibrutinib-treated CLL. Produced via immunoSEQ multiplex PCR; TCRdb's table is partial and in-frame only. Altogether around 250,000 clones are present, roughly 70% being singletons, with the ten largest covering roughly 15%. The sample in question was PBMCs, obtained after 24 months of ibrutinib treatment. Source of these receptors: a human donor with chronic lymphocytic leukemia.

This clone was detected once. V usage is TRBV5-1 and J usage is TRBJ2-7; maybe TRBD1 (5 bases). The CDR3 totals 15 residues. Germline-derived CDR1 and CDR2 are SGHRS and YFSETQ. V gave up 4 bases and J gave up 4 bases, with 18 bases separating them. CDR3 DNA sequence: TGCGCCAGCAGCCGGGCCGGGCTACAGGATTACGAGCAGTACTTC. Protein sequence: CASSRAGLQDYEQYF.

The V and J genes are TRBV7-9 and TRBJ2-7, with D possibly being TRBD1 (5 bases). The germline gives CDR1 SEHNR, CDR2 FQNEAQ (reference sequence). Trimming cost V 4 bases and J 4 bases, with 11 bases left between them. This CDR3 is built from 13 residues. CDR3 amino acids: CASSSPGYYEQYF. DNA for the CDR3: TGTGCCAGCAGCTCTCCAGGGTATTACGAGCAGTACTTC.

The chain carries TRBV10-2 and TRBJ2-3; 8 bases map to TRBD2. CDR1 is WSHSY, CDR2 SAAADI, per germline. CDR3 length equals 14 residues. CDR3 region: CGARASGSTDTQYF. CDR3 in DNA: TGCGGCGCGCGGGCTAGCGGGAGCACAGATACGCAGTATTTT.

The J gene is TRBJ1-1, the V gene TRBV29-1; possible D gene TRBD1, 5 bases. The CDR3 runs 15 residues. CDR1 and CDR2 (germline): SQVTM, ANQGSEA. Trimming left V 6 bases short and J 0 bases short, with 17 bases between. DNA for the CDR3: TGCAGCGTCCCGGGACGAGCGGCCATGAACACTGAAGCTTTCTTT. As protein: CSVPGRAAMNTEAFF.

The V gene is TRBV15, the J gene TRBJ1-2; possibly TRBD1 for D (6 bases). V gave up 9 bases and J gave up 0 bases, with 11 bases separating them. This CDR3 contains 13 residues. Germline CDR1 is LNHNV and CDR2 is YYDKDF (reference sequence). CDR3 sequence reads: CATHDRTNYGYTF. DNA for the CDR3: TGTGCCACACATGACAGGACTAACTATGGCTACACCTTC.

The chain uses TRBV7-9 and TRBJ2-2, with D unresolved. The CDR3 has 11 amino acids. V was cut by 8 bases and J by 8 bases, with 9 bases left in between. Germline assignment: CDR1 SEHNR and CDR2 FQNEAQ (reference sequence). This CDR3 is CASWGSGELFF. The CDR3 bases are TGTGCCAGCTGGGGTTCGGGGGAGCTGTTTTTT.

The chain combines TRBV29-1 with TRBJ2-3; D is unresolved. Per germline, CDR1 SQVTM and CDR2 ANQGSEA. This CDR3 has 12 residues. The V gene lost 4 bases and the J gene lost 5 bases, with 10 bases spanning the gap. In nucleotides, the CDR3 is TGCAGCGTTGGGGCAGAAGGAGATACGCAGTATTTT. It translates to CSVGAEGDTQYF.

This clone was detected only a few times. The V and J genes are TRBV5-6 and TRBJ1-2; D gene unclear. The V gene's germline CDR1 is SGHDT and CDR2 YYEEEE. This CDR3 region has 12 residues. Trimming pared 2 bases from V and 8 bases from J, leaving 10 bases between. The CDR3 DNA sequence: TGTGCCAGCAGCTTCTTAGAGAGCGGCTACACCTTC. Its protein is CASSFLESGYTF.

The chain employs TRBV28 and TRBJ1-2; D not certain. The V gene lost 3 bases and the J gene lost 6 bases, with 5 bases spanning the gap. Germline assignment: CDR1 MDHEN and CDR2 SYDVKM. The CDR3 is 11 residues long. As DNA, the CDR3 is TGTGCCAGCAGTTTTTTTGATGGCTACACCTTC. Its protein product is CASSFFDGYTF.

This sequence joins TRBV5-4 and TRBJ2-7; D possibly corresponds to TRBD2 (6 bases). The CDR3 contains 14 residues. CDR1 is SGHNT, CDR2 YYREEE, per germline (reference sequence). V lost 7 bases and J 2 bases, leaving 16 bases between the germline ends. CDR3 nucleotide sequence: TGTGCCAGCTCCCCAGGGAGGTTGGCCTACGAGCAGTACTTC. Translating it yields CASSPGRLAYEQYF.

This chain joins TRBV7-3 and TRBJ2-5, with D possibly matching TRBD1 (8 bases). Trimming took 8 bases from V and 5 from J, leaving 18 bases between them. The CDR3 runs 14 residues. The germline V gene encodes CDR1 SGHTA and CDR2 FQGTGA. CDR3 in DNA: TGTGCCAGCGCCCCAGGGGGCGGGAGTGAGACCCAGTACTTC. It is translated as CASAPGGGSETQYF.

The chain has TRBV2 and TRBJ2-7; 8 bases fit TRBD1. V lost 7 bases to trimming and J lost 2 bases; unmatched junction nucleotides: 7. CDR3 length: 14 amino acids. Germline V gives CDR1 SNHLY, CDR2 FYNNEI. CDR3 coding DNA: TGTGCCAGCACCAGGGACAGGCAAACCTACGAGCAGTACTTC. This gives the protein CASTRDRQTYEQYF.

This clone was seen a single time. V is TRBV30 and J is TRBJ2-7; 8 nucleotides align to TRBD2. With V trimmed by 5 bases and J by 0 bases, 12 bases remained unmatched. The CDR3 loop spans 16 amino acids. Per the germline V gene, CDR1 is GTSNPN and CDR2 is SVGIG (reference sequence). The CDR3 reads CAWGHSGKRISYEQYF. As DNA, the CDR3 is TGTGCCTGGGGCCATAGCGGGAAAAGGATCTCCTACGAGCAGTACTTC.

This chain links TRBV19 with TRBJ2-2; maybe TRBD1 (6 bases). This CDR3 contains 15 residues. Germline CDR1 and CDR2: LNHDA and SQIVND (reference sequence). Trimming removed 6 bases at V and 0 bases at J, with 11 bases between. CDR3 region: CASRTGQTNTGELFF. The CDR3 DNA reads as TGTGCCAGTAGAACAGGGCAGACGAACACCGGGGAGCTGTTTTTT.

CDR3 protein: CASMGDYQPQHF. CDR3 DNA sequence: TGTGCCAGTATGGGAGATTACCAGCCCCAGCATTTT. The chain uses TRBV19 and TRBJ1-5, with no clear D. CDR3 length equals 12 residues. V was trimmed by 7 bases and J by 7 bases, leaving 11 bases between them. CDR1 and CDR2 (germline): LNHDA, SQIVND (reference sequence).

The J gene is TRBJ2-7, the V gene TRBV28, with 7 positions matching TRBD1. CDR1 is MDHEN and CDR2 is SYDVKM in the germline V gene. This CDR3 contains 15 residues. The junction had 10 bases not matched to a gene; V was cut back by 5 bases and J by 3 bases. The CDR3 sequence is CASSRAGGPNYEQYF. The CDR3 DNA is TGTGCCAGCAGTCGCGCAGGGGGTCCTAACTACGAGCAGTACTTC.

V and J are TRBV20-1 and TRBJ1-2; D remains unclear. The CDR3 contains 11 residues. Per the germline V gene, CDR1 is DFQATT and CDR2 is SNEGSKA (reference sequence). Trimming stripped 5 bases from V and 3 bases from J, with 7 bases between. This chain's CDR3 is CSAPTDYGYTF. CDR3 bases: TGCAGTGCTCCGACTGACTATGGCTACACCTTC.

The rearrangement joins TRBV10-3 to TRBJ1-1, with D perhaps matching TRBD1 (6 bases). The germline CDR1 and CDR2 sequences are ENHRY and SYGVKD. The CDR3 contains 19 residues. V dropped 7 bases and J dropped 1 base, with 28 bases sitting between them. CDR3 residues: CAITVSTVHRVGENTEAFF. CDR3 sequence (DNA): TGTGCCATCACCGTTAGTACGGTCCACAGGGTCGGAGAGAACACTGAAGCTTTCTTT.

J is TRBJ2-5 and V is TRBV13; 13 bases map to TRBD2. The CDR3 has 21 residues. J gave up 1 base and V 2 bases, and 16 bases lay outside the gene matches. Germline CDR1 reads PRHDT; CDR2 reads FYEKMQ (reference sequence). CDR3 coding DNA: TGTGCCAGCAGCTTAACCCCGGGACTAGCGGGGAGTCGCCCCCTCCAAGAGACCCAGTACTTC. Residues: CASSLTPGLAGSRPLQETQYF.

The CDR3 sequence is CASSLSGQGASREQYF. For the CDR3, the DNA is TGTGCCAGTAGTCTCTCGGGACAGGGGGCTAGTCGCGAGCAGTACTTC. The chain has TRBV19 and TRBJ2-7; 12 nucleotides line up with TRBD1. V lost 5 bases to trimming and J lost 6 bases; unmatched junction nucleotides: 11. There are 16 residues in the CDR3. CDR1 is LNHDA and CDR2 is SQIVND in the germline V gene (reference sequence). Full variable domain (remainder filled in from reference TRBV19 and TRBJ2-7): DGGITQSPKYLFRKEGQNVTLSCEQNLNHDAMYWYRQDPGQGLRLIYYSQIVNDFQKGDIAEGYSVSREKKESFPLTVTSAQKNPTAFYLCASSLSGQGASREQYFGPGTRLTVT.

The gene calls are TRBV7-9 and TRBJ1-2; D remains unclear. This CDR3 has 12 amino acids. The V gene lost 6 bases and the J gene lost 2 bases, with 7 bases spanning the gap. The germline V gene encodes CDR1 SEHNR and CDR2 FQNEAQ (reference sequence). In nucleotides, the CDR3 is TGTGCCAGCAGGGCCGGGAACTATGGCTACACCTTC. It is translated as CASRAGNYGYTF.

The rearrangement joins TRBV6-6 to TRBJ1-4; the match to TRBD1 covers 9 bases. CDR3 size: 15 residues. Germline-derived CDR1 and CDR2 are MNHNY and SVGAGI (reference sequence). The J segment lost 8 bases and the V segment lost 6 bases, leaving 10 bases of the junction unmatched. The DNA for the CDR3 is TGTGCCAGCAGGGGTTCGGGACAGGGTACAGAAAAACTGTTTTTT. It codes for CASRGSGQGTEKLFF.